Following are 15 T cell receptor beta chains from one sample sequenced in a study of PD-1 blockade in classical Hodgkin lymphoma. Profiling relied on immunoSEQ multiplex PCR, and the TCRdb table lists in-frame clones only, not all of them. The data show some 41,000 clones, roughly 86% seen once. Exposure to brentuximab vedotin varied, and each patient had relapsed following autologous stem cell transplantation. Material: peripheral blood mononuclear cells (PBMCs), obtained before the second cycle of nivolumab. The receptors were gathered from a human donor with classical Hodgkin lymphoma.

This chain joins TRBV9 and TRBJ1-1, with D tentatively TRBD1 (5 bases). The CDR3 is 15 amino acids. Between the trimmed V and J ends, which lost 4 bases and 6 bases, there was a span of 19 bases. Germline V CDR1 and CDR2: SGDLS, YYNGEE. This chain's CDR3 is CASSTRRDRGPEAFF. DNA of the CDR3: TGTGCCAGCAGCACCCGCCGGGACCGGGGACCTGAAGCTTTCTTT.

This rearrangement joins TRBV5-1 to TRBJ2-1; TRBD1 or TRBD2 may be the D gene (5 bases each). This CDR3 is 15 amino acids long. Germline loops: CDR1 SGHRS, CDR2 YFSETQ. V shed 2 bases and J shed 2 bases, with 11 bases lying between them. The CDR3 coding sequence is TGCGCCAGCAGCTTAAAAGCGGACACCTACAATGAGCAGTTCTTC. Residues: CASSLKADTYNEQFF.

Written as DNA, the CDR3 is TGTGCCACCAGCAGGGACAGGGGGCCTGGAAACACCATATATTTT. As protein: CATSRDRGPGNTIYF. This sequence joins TRBV15 and TRBJ1-3, with TRBD1 identical over 11 bases. The V segment lost 3 bases and the J segment 2 bases; nucleotides outside the gene matches: 0. The CDR3 runs to 15 residues. Germline V lookup: CDR1 LNHNV, CDR2 YYDKDF (reference sequence).

The chain carries TRBV6-5 and TRBJ2-5, with TRBD2 matching 9 bases. The V segment lost 11 bases and the J segment 5 bases; nucleotides outside the gene matches: 15. This CDR3 has 15 amino acids. Per germline, CDR1 MNHEY and CDR2 SVGAGI. This CDR3 reads CASRGGLAGFETQYF. The DNA of the CDR3 is TGTGCCTCTCGTGGTGGCCTAGCGGGATTTGAGACCCAGTACTTC.

The chain links TRBV12-5 to TRBJ1-1; D not resolved. The germline V gene encodes CDR1 LGHNT and CDR2 FRNRAP. Trimming cost V 4 bases and J 3 bases, with 9 bases left between them. The CDR3 contains 13 residues. The CDR3 DNA is TGTGCTAGTGGTTCCGCATGGGACACTGAAGCTTTCTTT. This translates into CASGSAWDTEAFF.

This chain uses TRBV14 with TRBJ2-1, with 8 bases that match TRBD1. Germline CDR1 reads SGHDN; CDR2 reads FVKESK. Trimming removed 0 bases from V and 12 bases from J; junction bases left unmatched: 13. CDR3 size: 16 residues. CDR3 coding DNA: TGTGCCAGCAGCCAAGATAGCAGGGGGCTCAGGCGGGGGCAGTTCTTC. It specifies CASSQDSRGLRRGQFF.

The V call is TRBV5-1, the J call TRBJ2-1; D might be TRBD2 (6 bases). The CDR3 runs 15 residues. The V end was cut by 5 bases, the J end by 3 bases, with 15 bases between. The V gene's germline CDR1 is SGHRS and CDR2 YFSETQ. The CDR3 DNA reads as TGCGCCAGCAGGGAGGGACCCGGGGGCTACAATGAGCAGTTCTTC. Protein sequence: CASREGPGGYNEQFF. Variable domain in full (rest from reference TRBV5-1 and TRBJ2-1): KAGVTQTPRYLIKTRGQQVTLSCSPISGHRSVSWYQQTPGQGLQFLFEYFSETQRNKGNFPGRFSGRQFSNSRSEMNVSTLELGDSALYLCASREGPGGYNEQFFGPGTRLTVL.

The rearrangement uses TRBV6-5 and TRBJ2-2, with D unclear. The CDR3 is made up of 11 amino acids. Trimming removed 10 bases from V and 3 bases from J, with 6 bases in between. The V gene's germline CDR1 is MNHEY and CDR2 SVGAGI. The CDR3 nucleotides are TGTGCCACCTCGGACACCGGGGAGCTGTTTTTT. As protein: CATSDTGELFF.

The chain links TRBV18 to TRBJ2-3, with 7 positions matching TRBD1. The CDR3 is made up of 15 amino acids. The germline gives CDR1 KGHSH, CDR2 LQKENI. With V trimmed by 1 base and J by 0 bases, 1 base remained unmatched. In DNA form, the CDR3 reads TGTGCCAGCTCACCACTGGGACAGAGCACAGATACGCAGTATTTT. It yields the protein CASSPLGQSTDTQYF.

The chain joins TRBV5-1 to TRBJ2-7, with TRBD1 matching over 9 bases. Germline loops: CDR1 SGHRS, CDR2 YFSETQ. V was pared by 3 bases and J by 5 bases, with 15 bases of the junction left unmatched. The CDR3 spans 17 residues. The CDR3 coding sequence is TGCGCCAGCAGCTCAACGTGGTTCCGGGACAGGGTGCACGAGCAGTACTTC. Protein sequence: CASSSTWFRDRVHEQYF.

This chain joins TRBV6-6 and TRBJ1-1, with D maybe TRBD1 (6 bases). The CDR3 length is 13 residues. Trimming removed 2 bases at V and 6 bases at J, with 10 bases between. In germline, CDR1 is MNHNY, CDR2 SVGAGI (reference sequence). The chain's CDR3 is CASSYGGQAEAFF. CDR3 coding DNA: TGTGCCAGCAGTTACGGGGGGCAGGCTGAAGCTTTCTTT.

The chain employs TRBV28 and TRBJ1-1; a possible D gene is TRBD1 (5 bases). V was shortened by 3 bases and J by 2 bases, with 13 bases between the two germline ends. This CDR3 is built from 15 residues. Germline V gene lookup returns CDR1 MDHEN and CDR2 SYDVKM. The CDR3 spells CASSFRFTGNTEAFF. CDR3 nucleotides: TGTGCCAGCAGTTTCCGCTTCACAGGTAACACTGAAGCTTTCTTT.

Here the CDR3 DNA reads TGTGCCAGCAGCTTAGTAGTGACCGATACGCAGTATTTT. Its protein is CASSLVVTDTQYF. J is TRBJ2-3 and V is TRBV7-8, with D unresolved. V was pared by 1 base and J by 6 bases, with 8 bases between. This CDR3 region has 13 residues. CDR1 and CDR2 from the germline V gene are SGHVS and FQNEAQ.

The chain carries TRBV5-5 and TRBJ2-7; D may be TRBD1 (5 bases). Germline V gene data show CDR1 as SGHKS and CDR2 as YYEKEE (reference sequence). The V gene lost 0 bases and the J gene lost 2 bases, with 15 bases spanning the gap. The CDR3 loop spans 16 amino acids. The CDR3 here is CASSLVTGSPTYEQYF. CDR3 coding DNA: TGTGCCAGCAGCTTGGTTACAGGATCACCGACCTACGAGCAGTACTTC.

This chain connects TRBV5-4 to TRBJ2-6; perhaps TRBD2 as D (5 bases). The CDR3 has 16 residues. The germline CDR1 and CDR2 sequences are SGHNT and YYREEE (reference sequence). V lost 6 bases to trimming and J lost 0 bases, with 13 bases between them. The CDR3 reads CASNRGAHSGANVLTF. For the CDR3, the DNA is TGTGCCAGCAACCGGGGTGCACACTCTGGGGCCAACGTCCTGACTTTC.